Listed below are T cell receptor beta chains from one sample, sequenced in a study of shared clonotypes between healthy human individuals. Data came from immunoSEQ multiplex PCR; TCRdb stores just in-frame clones and leaves some out. The data contain 2 million to 2.5 million clones, 80% to 95% of them singletons. The sequencing sample was made of naive CD4+ T cells from PBMCs. The source of these receptors is a man between 18 and 29 years old in good health. Some clones in this sample may be carry-over from other donors' samples. Each CDR3 is given with its conserved first and last residue. Fields, in order: clone size, D gene, V gene, J gene, CDR3 DNA, CDR3 protein. A D gene is named only where the DNA matches it firmly. Size tells how often a clone was seen (once, few, many) or the class of an expanded clone, and some rows leave it out.

clone_size: -; d_call: -; v_call: TRBV4-1; j_call: TRBJ2-1; cdr3_nt: TGCGCCAGCAGCCCAAGCTCCTACAATGAGCAGTTCTTC; cdr3_aa: CASSPSSYNEQFF
clone_size: -; d_call: -; v_call: TRBV4-2; j_call: TRBJ2-7; cdr3_nt: TGTGCCAGCAGCCAAGATAATGGGGGGACTGCCCAGCGGAATTCAGACGAGCAGTACTTC; cdr3_aa: CASSQDNGGTAQRNSDEQYF
clone_size: once; d_call: -; v_call: TRBV9; j_call: TRBJ2-3; cdr3_nt: TGTGCCAGCAGCCCCACTCCGGGAGATACGCAGTATTTT; cdr3_aa: CASSPTPGDTQYF
clone_size: -; d_call: -; v_call: TRBV4-1; j_call: TRBJ2-3; cdr3_nt: TGCGCCAGCAGCCTCTCAGGGTTGGGCACAGATACGCAGTATTTT; cdr3_aa: CASSLSGLGTDTQYF
clone_size: -; d_call: -; v_call: TRBV5-1; j_call: TRBJ1-3; cdr3_nt: TGCGCCAGCAGCTTGGCCGCAGGGGATGGAAACACCATATATTTT; cdr3_aa: CASSLAAGDGNTIYF
clone_size: -; d_call: TRBD1; v_call: TRBV6-5; j_call: TRBJ1-2; cdr3_nt: TGTGCCAGCAGTCGCGGACAGGATAACTATGGCTACACCTTC; cdr3_aa: CASSRGQDNYGYTF
clone_size: -; d_call: -; v_call: TRBV28; j_call: TRBJ1-1; cdr3_nt: TGTGCCAGCAGTTTACGGCGATGGGGGGACACTGAAGCTTTCTTT; cdr3_aa: CASSLRRWGDTEAFF
clone_size: -; d_call: -; v_call: TRBV28; j_call: TRBJ2-7; cdr3_nt: TGTGCCAGCCTGAGGCCCGGCCACGAGCAGTACTTC; cdr3_aa: CASLRPGHEQYF
clone_size: -; d_call: TRBD2; v_call: TRBV7-2; j_call: TRBJ2-7; cdr3_nt: TGTGCCAGCAGCTTCTCGGCTGCGGGAGCCTACGAGCAGTACTTC; cdr3_aa: CASSFSAAGAYEQYF
clone_size: -; d_call: TRBD2; v_call: TRBV2; j_call: TRBJ2-1; cdr3_nt: TGTGCCAGCAACAGACTAGCGGGAGGTTACAATGAGCAGTTCTTC; cdr3_aa: CASNRLAGGYNEQFF
clone_size: -; d_call: TRBD2; v_call: TRBV9; j_call: TRBJ2-3; cdr3_nt: TGTGCCAGCAGCGCCGATAGCGGGAGCACAGATACGCAGTATTTT; cdr3_aa: CASSADSGSTDTQYF
clone_size: once; d_call: -; v_call: TRBV11-2; j_call: TRBJ2-2; cdr3_nt: TGTGCCAGCAGCTTCATCCTAGGGAACACCGGGGAGCTGTTTTTT; cdr3_aa: CASSFILGNTGELFF
clone_size: -; d_call: -; v_call: TRBV7-2; j_call: TRBJ2-2; cdr3_nt: TGTGCCAGCAGCTTAGATGGAGTCCGGACCCTCACGGGGGAGCTGTTTTTT; cdr3_aa: CASSLDGVRTLTGELFF
clone_size: -; d_call: -; v_call: TRBV19; j_call: TRBJ2-7; cdr3_nt: TGTGCCAGTAGTATAGTGAAGGGTCCCCACGAGCAGTACTTC; cdr3_aa: CASSIVKGPHEQYF
clone_size: -; d_call: -; v_call: TRBV25-1; j_call: TRBJ2-3; cdr3_nt: TGTGCCAGCACTGACCCTAGCGTCGTCAGCACAGATACGCAGTATTTT; cdr3_aa: CASTDPSVVSTDTQYF
clone_size: once; d_call: TRBD1; v_call: TRBV4-1; j_call: TRBJ2-6; cdr3_nt: TGCGCCAGCAGCCTACGGGGGACAGGGGGCACCTCTGGGGCCAACGTCCTGACTTTC; cdr3_aa: CASSLRGTGGTSGANVLTF
clone_size: -; d_call: -; v_call: TRBV7-3; j_call: TRBJ2-6; cdr3_nt: TGTGCCAGCAGCCCCACCGGGTCTGGGGCCAACGTCCTGACTTTC; cdr3_aa: CASSPTGSGANVLTF
clone_size: once; d_call: -; v_call: TRBV11-2; j_call: TRBJ2-3; cdr3_nt: TGTGCCAGCAGCTTAGCGGGTAGACCCACAGATACGCAGTATTTT; cdr3_aa: CASSLAGRPTDTQYF
clone_size: -; d_call: -; v_call: TRBV2; j_call: TRBJ1-2; cdr3_nt: TGTGCCAGCAGTCGTACCAAAGACTATGGCTACACCTTC; cdr3_aa: CASSRTKDYGYTF
clone_size: -; d_call: TRBD2; v_call: TRBV5-1; j_call: TRBJ2-2; cdr3_nt: TGCGCCAGCAGCTTTTCTAGCGGGAGCCCCGGGGAGCTGTTTTTT; cdr3_aa: CASSFSSGSPGELFF
clone_size: -; d_call: -; v_call: TRBV7-9; j_call: TRBJ1-4; cdr3_nt: TGTGCCAGCAGCCAAGGCGGGACTAATGAAAAACTGTTTTTT; cdr3_aa: CASSQGGTNEKLFF
clone_size: -; d_call: -; v_call: TRBV4-2; j_call: TRBJ2-7; cdr3_nt: TGTGCCAGCAGCCAAGGGACTACCTCCGCCCCTTCAGTATTC; cdr3_aa: CASSQGTTSAPSVF
clone_size: -; d_call: -; v_call: TRBV7-2; j_call: TRBJ2-7; cdr3_nt: TGTGCCAGCAGCTTAGAGCCAGGGGGGTACGAGCAGTACTTC; cdr3_aa: CASSLEPGGYEQYF
clone_size: -; d_call: TRBD1; v_call: TRBV23-1; j_call: TRBJ2-7; cdr3_nt: TGCGCCAGCAGACGGGGACAGGACGTAGAGCAGTACTTC; cdr3_aa: CASRRGQDVEQYF
clone_size: -; d_call: -; v_call: TRBV28; j_call: TRBJ2-6; cdr3_nt: TGTGCCAGCAGAGACGGGAGCTCTGGGGCCAACGTCCTGACTTTC; cdr3_aa: CASRDGSSGANVLTF
clone_size: -; d_call: -; v_call: TRBV15; j_call: TRBJ2-6; cdr3_nt: TGTGCCACCAGCAACCAACAGATTGGGGCCAACGTCCTGACTTTC; cdr3_aa: CATSNQQIGANVLTF
clone_size: -; d_call: -; v_call: TRBV7-6; j_call: TRBJ2-7; cdr3_nt: TGTGCCAGCAGCTCCCAAATCCCCGGACAGACCTACGAGCAGTACTTC; cdr3_aa: CASSSQIPGQTYEQYF
clone_size: -; d_call: TRBD2; v_call: TRBV9; j_call: TRBJ2-5; cdr3_nt: TGTGCCAGCAGCCCTAGTGGGACTAGCGGGAGAAAGAAAGAGACCCAGTACTTC; cdr3_aa: CASSPSGTSGRKKETQYF
clone_size: -; d_call: -; v_call: TRBV19; j_call: TRBJ2-7; cdr3_nt: TGTGCCAGTAGTGGACGGACTGGACTTTCCTACGAGCAGTACTTC; cdr3_aa: CASSGRTGLSYEQYF
clone_size: -; d_call: -; v_call: TRBV28; j_call: TRBJ2-3; cdr3_nt: TGTGCCAGCAGGGGGCAGGGGACAGATACGCAGTATTTT; cdr3_aa: CASRGQGTDTQYF
clone_size: -; d_call: -; v_call: TRBV27; j_call: TRBJ2-3; cdr3_nt: TGTGCCAGCATCCTTCCGGAGCGTAGCACAGATACGCAGTATTTT; cdr3_aa: CASILPERSTDTQYF
clone_size: -; d_call: -; v_call: TRBV7-2; j_call: TRBJ2-7; cdr3_nt: TGTGCCAGCAGCTTAGACCACCAACCCAGCGAGCAGTACTTC; cdr3_aa: CASSLDHQPSEQYF
clone_size: -; d_call: -; v_call: TRBV4-1; j_call: TRBJ2-1; cdr3_nt: TGCGCCAGCAGCAGACGGACCAACAATGAGCAGTTCTTC; cdr3_aa: CASSRRTNNEQFF
clone_size: -; d_call: -; v_call: TRBV5-1; j_call: TRBJ1-1; cdr3_nt: TGCGCCAGCAGCTTGGGGTCTCTGAACACTGAAGCTTTCTTT; cdr3_aa: CASSLGSLNTEAFF
clone_size: -; d_call: -; v_call: TRBV27; j_call: TRBJ2-5; cdr3_nt: TGTGCCAGCAGTTTACTCGGCCCGGTGGAGACCCAGTACTTC; cdr3_aa: CASSLLGPVETQYF
clone_size: -; d_call: -; v_call: TRBV11-3; j_call: TRBJ2-1; cdr3_nt: -; cdr3_aa: CASSFRFGGSGRDNEQFF
clone_size: -; d_call: TRBD1; v_call: TRBV4-1; j_call: TRBJ1-5; cdr3_nt: TGCGCCAGCAGCCAGCCACAGGGGGGCGGCAATCAGCCCCAGCATTTT; cdr3_aa: CASSQPQGGGNQPQHF
clone_size: -; d_call: TRBD1; v_call: TRBV19; j_call: TRBJ1-2; cdr3_nt: TGTGCCAGTAGTATAATCGAGGGGGCTGGCTACACCTTC; cdr3_aa: CASSIIEGAGYTF
clone_size: once; d_call: TRBD2; v_call: TRBV28; j_call: TRBJ2-7; cdr3_nt: TGTGCCAGCAGCTCCACTAGCGCAAGGACCTACGAGCAGTACTTC; cdr3_aa: CASSSTSARTYEQYF
clone_size: -; d_call: -; v_call: TRBV5-1; j_call: TRBJ1-2; cdr3_nt: TGCGCCAGCTGGCAGGGCATTGATAACTATGGCTACACCTTC; cdr3_aa: CASWQGIDNYGYTF
clone_size: -; d_call: TRBD1; v_call: TRBV30; j_call: TRBJ1-5; cdr3_nt: TGTGCCTGGGGACTACAGGGGAGCCAGCCCCAGCATTTT; cdr3_aa: CAWGLQGSQPQHF
clone_size: -; d_call: -; v_call: TRBV30; j_call: TRBJ1-1; cdr3_nt: TGTGCCGGGGGGAACACTGAAGCTTTCTTT; cdr3_aa: CAGGNTEAFF
clone_size: -; d_call: -; v_call: TRBV5-1; j_call: TRBJ1-5; cdr3_nt: TGCGCCAGCAGCTTGGATGTACTTAGCAATCAGCCCCAGCATTTT; cdr3_aa: CASSLDVLSNQPQHF
clone_size: -; d_call: TRBD1; v_call: TRBV6-5; j_call: TRBJ1-1; cdr3_nt: TGTGCCAGCAGGCCGGGACAGGCGAACACTGAAGCTTTCTTT; cdr3_aa: CASRPGQANTEAFF
clone_size: -; d_call: -; v_call: TRBV5-1; j_call: TRBJ2-2; cdr3_nt: TGCGCCAGCAGCTTGTTGGCCAGATCGAACACCGGGGAGCTGTTTTTT; cdr3_aa: CASSLLARSNTGELFF
clone_size: -; d_call: TRBD2; v_call: TRBV13; j_call: TRBJ2-3; cdr3_nt: TGTGCCAGCAGCCCCCCTCCTAGCGGGGGCACAGATACGCAGTATTTT; cdr3_aa: CASSPPPSGGTDTQYF
clone_size: -; d_call: -; v_call: TRBV27; j_call: TRBJ1-1; cdr3_nt: TGTGCCAGCGGGGGAGCTCCGGGCAGGGCGAACACTGAAGCTTTCTTT; cdr3_aa: CASGGAPGRANTEAFF
clone_size: once; d_call: TRBD1; v_call: TRBV29-1; j_call: TRBJ1-2; cdr3_nt: TGCAGCGTTGTGAGGGACAGAATACCTCTACAGGGCGATGGCTACACCTTC; cdr3_aa: CSVVRDRIPLQGDGYTF
clone_size: -; d_call: -; v_call: TRBV28; j_call: TRBJ1-3; cdr3_nt: TGTGCCAGCATCACCTACGGGGGAAACACCATATATTTT; cdr3_aa: CASITYGGNTIYF
clone_size: -; d_call: -; v_call: TRBV6-1; j_call: TRBJ2-5; cdr3_nt: TGTGCCAGCGTCGGAACACAAGAGACCCAGTACTTC; cdr3_aa: CASVGTQETQYF
clone_size: -; d_call: TRBD1; v_call: TRBV4-1; j_call: TRBJ2-7; cdr3_nt: TGCGCCAGCAGCTTCCCCAAGGGGACAGGGGCGAAGCGGGACTGGTACGAGCAGTACTTC; cdr3_aa: CASSFPKGTGAKRDWYEQYF
clone_size: -; d_call: -; v_call: TRBV28; j_call: TRBJ2-7; cdr3_nt: TGTGCCGCCCGGGACACCTTCTACGAGCAGTACTTC; cdr3_aa: CAARDTFYEQYF
clone_size: -; d_call: TRBD1; v_call: TRBV7-3; j_call: TRBJ2-1; cdr3_nt: TGTGCCAGCAGCTGGACAGGGGGACGGGGTGAGCAGTTCTTC; cdr3_aa: CASSWTGGRGEQFF